These T cell receptor beta chains were read from a single sample in a study of cytomegalovirus exposure and HLA in healthy donors. Libraries were prepared by immunoSEQ multiplex PCR; TCRdb keeps only in-frame clonotypes and omits some of them. The sample contains some 120,000 clones, 81% of which appear only once. The sample taken for sequencing was PBMCs. The receptors come from a woman aged 40 to 55 in good health and CMV-seronegative. The CDR3 runs from the conserved cysteine through the conserved F or W. D genes are given only for firm matches. Part of the rows lack a size; the others show once, few, many or a class for expanded clones.

CDR3 DNA | CDR3 protein | D gene | CDR3 length | V gene | clone size | J gene
TGTGCCAGCAGCAGCTACTCGAGCGGGGGGGCTCGGGAGCAGTTCTTC | CASSSYSSGGAREQFF | TRBD2 | 16 | TRBV7-8 | . | TRBJ2-1
TGTGCCAGCAGCTTGGCCGGGGGGACTAATGAAAAACTGTTTTTT | CASSLAGGTNEKLFF | . | 15 | TRBV5-6 | . | TRBJ1-4
TGTGCCAGCAGCCCGCCCGGGACAAACTCAGGGGGCTACACCTTC | CASSPPGTNSGGYTF | . | 15 | TRBV5-4 | . | TRBJ1-2
TGCGCCAGCAGCCAAGATCGAAGCCAAACGCCCGGAGGTGGCTACACCTTC | CASSQDRSQTPGGGYTF | . | 17 | TRBV4-3 | . | TRBJ1-2
TGTGCCAGTAGATCCGGGGGCGCGGGGGCGGGGGAGCCCCAGCATTTT | CASRSGGAGAGEPQHF | . | 16 | TRBV19 | once | TRBJ1-5
TGTGCCAGCAGCCGCGGTGGTGGCAATCAGCCCCAGCATTTT | CASSRGGGNQPQHF | . | 14 | TRBV6-5 | . | TRBJ1-5
TGTGCCAGCTCCCCTATGGGACAGGGAACGTCTGGGGCCAACGTCCTGACTTTC | CASSPMGQGTSGANVLTF | TRBD1 | 18 | TRBV18 | few | TRBJ2-6
TGCGCCAGCAGCCAAGTTGGGGACTCGAAAGGCTACACCTTC | CASSQVGDSKGYTF | . | 14 | TRBV4-1 | . | TRBJ1-2
TGTGCCAGCTCACGAGGAGTTCAAGAGACCCAGTACTTC | CASSRGVQETQYF | . | 13 | TRBV18 | few | TRBJ2-5
TGTGCCAGCAAGGCTAGCGCGTCAGATACGCAGTATTTT | CASKASASDTQYF | . | 13 | TRBV2 | . | TRBJ2-3
TGCGCCAGCAGCATGCCGGGACTAGCCCACAATGAGCAGTTCTTC | CASSMPGLAHNEQFF | TRBD2 | 15 | TRBV5-1 | . | TRBJ2-1
TGCAGCGCCCTTAGGGGACAGTCCTACGAGCAGTACTTC | CSALRGQSYEQYF | TRBD1 | 13 | TRBV29-1 | . | TRBJ2-7
TGTGCCAGCAGCTCGTTGGACAGGGTGGGAACAGATACGCAGTATTTT | CASSSLDRVGTDTQYF | TRBD1 | 16 | TRBV5-4 | . | TRBJ2-3
TGTGCCAGCAGCGTAGTGGGACAGGGGGGCTATGGCTACACCTTC | CASSVVGQGGYGYTF | TRBD1 | 15 | TRBV9 | . | TRBJ1-2
TGCGCCAGCAGCCCGCAGGGTTCCGAGGACACCATATATTTT | CASSPQGSEDTIYF | . | 14 | TRBV4-1 | . | TRBJ1-3
TGCGCCAGCAGCGTCGGCGGGACAGAAAACATTCAGTACTTC | CASSVGGTENIQYF | . | 14 | TRBV5-1 | . | TRBJ2-4
TGTGCCAGCAGCTTTGTAGCTGGACAGGGGCCCTCTGGGGTGGGATACGAGCAGTACTTC | CASSFVAGQGPSGVGYEQYF | TRBD1 | 20 | TRBV13 | . | TRBJ2-7
TGTGCCAGCAGGCCGGGACAGAAGGCCGTATGGACCCAGTACTTC | CASRPGQKAVWTQYF | TRBD1 | 15 | TRBV28 | . | TRBJ2-5
TGTGCCAGCAGTTTCCGGGGGGCCGACAGGATCTATGGCTACACCTTC | CASSFRGADRIYGYTF | . | 16 | TRBV27 | . | TRBJ1-2
TGTGCCAGCAGCTTAGTTGGAGGGGGACAGGGTGAAGCTTTCTTT | CASSLVGGGQGEAFF | TRBD1 | 15 | TRBV7-2 | . | TRBJ1-1
TGCGCCAGCAGCTGGAACGACTTGGACACCATATATTTT | CASSWNDLDTIYF | . | 13 | TRBV5-1 | . | TRBJ1-3
TGTGCCACCAGCAGGATAGGGACAGGGCACAATCAGCCCCAGCATTTT | CATSRIGTGHNQPQHF | TRBD1 | 16 | TRBV15 | . | TRBJ1-5
TGTGCCAGCGGGCCGGACACATACTATGGCTACACCTTC | CASGPDTYYGYTF | . | 13 | TRBV27 | once | TRBJ1-2
TGTGCCAGCAGCTTGATGGCTAGCGGGAGTGGCGCAGATACGCAGTATTTT | CASSLMASGSGADTQYF | TRBD2 | 17 | TRBV7-3 | . | TRBJ2-3
TGCGCCAGCAGCCAGATGAATGTAGCGGGAGGGCCGGGTGAGCAGTACTTC | CASSQMNVAGGPGEQYF | TRBD2 | 17 | TRBV4-3 | . | TRBJ2-7
TGTGCCAGTAGCCCCCGCGATCGGACTGCAAGCACCTTC | CASSPRDRTASTF | . | 13 | TRBV19 | . | TRBJ1-2
TGTGCCAGCAGCTTAGGGGCTAGCGGGGGAGAGGCCCAGTACTTC | CASSLGASGGEAQYF | TRBD2 | 15 | TRBV11-2 | . | TRBJ2-5
TGTGCCAGCAGTCCTTGGACAGGGGACAACACTGAAGCTTTCTTT | CASSPWTGDNTEAFF | TRBD1 | 15 | TRBV6-4 | few | TRBJ1-1
TGTGCCAGCTCACCACCCCGGGGTACGCAGTATTTT | CASSPPRGTQYF | . | 12 | TRBV18 | . | TRBJ2-3
TGTGCCAGCAGCCAGGACGTTACACAGGGGGAAGAGACCCAGTACTTC | CASSQDVTQGEETQYF | TRBD1 | 16 | TRBV14 | . | TRBJ2-5
TGTGCCAGCAGCCCGAGACAGGGGGCGGAGGTTATAAGCAATCAGCCCCAGCATTTT | CASSPRQGAEVISNQPQHF | TRBD1 | 19 | TRBV7-8 | . | TRBJ1-5
TGTGCCAGCAGCCCGTCCGTGGGAGGTCAGCCCCAGCATTTT | CASSPSVGGQPQHF | . | 14 | TRBV5-6 | . | TRBJ1-5
TGTGCCAGCAGCTTGACAGGGGGGGACACTGAAGCTTTCTTT | CASSLTGGDTEAFF | TRBD1 | 14 | TRBV7-3 | . | TRBJ1-1
TGCGCCAGCAGCCCGACAGGGGGCGATTTGGAGACCCAGTACTTC | CASSPTGGDLETQYF | TRBD1 | 15 | TRBV5-1 | . | TRBJ2-5
TGTGCCAGCAGCCTCCCGGGACAGCACACTGAAGCTTTCTTT | CASSLPGQHTEAFF | TRBD1 | 14 | TRBV7-3 | . | TRBJ1-1
TGCGCCAGCCCGGGACTAGCGGGGGGGTTCAAAGAGAGGTACCAAGAGACCCAGTACTTC | CASPGLAGGFKERYQETQYF | TRBD2 | 20 | TRBV10-1 | . | TRBJ2-5
TGCGCCAGCAGCACCACAGGGGCTGGGTCTGGAAACACCATATATTTT | CASSTTGAGSGNTIYF | TRBD1 | 16 | TRBV5-1 | few | TRBJ1-3
TGTGCCAGCAGCTCGGGCGGAGGGGTTCAGCCCCAGCATTTT | CASSSGGGVQPQHF | . | 14 | TRBV7-9 | . | TRBJ1-5
TGTGCCAGCAGCGTTCGGACTAGCGGAAAAGATACGCAGTATTTT | CASSVRTSGKDTQYF | TRBD2 | 15 | TRBV4-2 | . | TRBJ2-3
TGTGCGGGAGCGGACAGGAACACCATATATTTT | CAGADRNTIYF | TRBD1 | 11 | TRBV30 | . | TRBJ1-3